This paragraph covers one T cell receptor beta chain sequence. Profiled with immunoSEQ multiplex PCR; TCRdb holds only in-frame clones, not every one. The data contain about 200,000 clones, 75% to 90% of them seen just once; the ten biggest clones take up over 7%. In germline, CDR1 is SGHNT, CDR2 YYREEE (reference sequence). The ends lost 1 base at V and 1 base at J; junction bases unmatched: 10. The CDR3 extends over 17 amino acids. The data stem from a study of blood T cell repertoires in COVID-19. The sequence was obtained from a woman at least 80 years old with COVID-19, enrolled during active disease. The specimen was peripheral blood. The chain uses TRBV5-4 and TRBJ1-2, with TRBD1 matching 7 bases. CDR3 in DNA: TGTGCCAGCAGCTTGATGGCCCCACAGGGGCTTAACTATGGCTACACCTTC. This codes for CASSLMAPQGLNYGYTF.